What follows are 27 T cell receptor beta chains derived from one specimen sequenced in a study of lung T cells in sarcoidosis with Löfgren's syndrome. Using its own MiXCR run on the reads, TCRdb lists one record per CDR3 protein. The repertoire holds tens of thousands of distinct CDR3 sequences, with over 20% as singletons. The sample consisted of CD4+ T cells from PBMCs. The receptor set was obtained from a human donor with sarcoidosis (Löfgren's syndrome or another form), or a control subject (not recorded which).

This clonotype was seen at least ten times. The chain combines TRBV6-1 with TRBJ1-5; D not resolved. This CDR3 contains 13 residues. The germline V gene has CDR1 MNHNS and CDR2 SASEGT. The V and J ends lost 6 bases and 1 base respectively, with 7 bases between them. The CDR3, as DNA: TGTGCCAGCAGAAGAGCAAGCAATCAGCCCCAGCATTTT. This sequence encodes CASRRASNQPQHF.

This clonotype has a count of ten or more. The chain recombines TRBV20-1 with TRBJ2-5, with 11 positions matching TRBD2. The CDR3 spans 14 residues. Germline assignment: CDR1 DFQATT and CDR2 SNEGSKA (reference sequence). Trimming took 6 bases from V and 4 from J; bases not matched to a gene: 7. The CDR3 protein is CSALSGGALETQYF. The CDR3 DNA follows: TGCAGTGCCCTTAGCGGGGGGGCCTTAGAGACCCAGTACTTC.

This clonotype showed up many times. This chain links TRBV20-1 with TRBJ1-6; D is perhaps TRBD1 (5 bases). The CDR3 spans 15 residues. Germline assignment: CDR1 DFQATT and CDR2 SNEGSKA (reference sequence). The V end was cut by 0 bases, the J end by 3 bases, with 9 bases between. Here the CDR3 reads CSARDRGNYNSPLHF. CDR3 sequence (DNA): TGCAGTGCTAGAGATCGGGGGAACTATAATTCACCCCTCCACTTT.

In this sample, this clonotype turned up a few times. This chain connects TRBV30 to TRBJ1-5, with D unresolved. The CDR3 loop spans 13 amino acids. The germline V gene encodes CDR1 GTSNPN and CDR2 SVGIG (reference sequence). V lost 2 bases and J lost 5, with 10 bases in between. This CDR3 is CAWSTEDYQPQHF. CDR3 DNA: TGTGCCTGGAGTACGGAGGACTATCAGCCCCAGCATTTT.

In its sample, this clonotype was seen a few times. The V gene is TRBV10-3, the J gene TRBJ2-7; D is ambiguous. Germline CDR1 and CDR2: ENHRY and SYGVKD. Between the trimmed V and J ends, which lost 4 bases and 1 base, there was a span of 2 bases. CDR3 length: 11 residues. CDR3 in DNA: TGTGCCATCAGTGGGTCCTACGAGCAGTACTTC. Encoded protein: CAISGSYEQYF.

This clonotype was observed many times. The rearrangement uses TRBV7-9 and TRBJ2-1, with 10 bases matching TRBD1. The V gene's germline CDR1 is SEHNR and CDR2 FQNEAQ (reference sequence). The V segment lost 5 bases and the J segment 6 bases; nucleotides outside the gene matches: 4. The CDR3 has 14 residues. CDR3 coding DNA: TGTGCCAGCAGCCCTGGGACAGGGGTCAATGAGCAGTTCTTC. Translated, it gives CASSPGTGVNEQFF.

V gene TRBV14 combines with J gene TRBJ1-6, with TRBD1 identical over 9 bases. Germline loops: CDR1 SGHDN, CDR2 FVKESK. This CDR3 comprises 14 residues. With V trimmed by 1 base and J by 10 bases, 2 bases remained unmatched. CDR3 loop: CASSQGQGVSPLHF. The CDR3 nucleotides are TGTGCCAGCAGCCAAGGACAGGGGGTCTCACCCCTCCACTTT.

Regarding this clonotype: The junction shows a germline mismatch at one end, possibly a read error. The CDR3 sequence: CAGSLLTGMGTEAFF. CDR3 DNA sequence: TGTGCCGGCAGTTTACTTACGGGAATGGGGACTGAAGCCTTCTTT. This sequence joins TRBV27 and TRBJ1-1, with TRBD1 as a possible D gene (5 bases). Germline V lookup: CDR1 MNHEY, CDR2 SMNVEV (reference sequence). The CDR3 totals 15 residues.

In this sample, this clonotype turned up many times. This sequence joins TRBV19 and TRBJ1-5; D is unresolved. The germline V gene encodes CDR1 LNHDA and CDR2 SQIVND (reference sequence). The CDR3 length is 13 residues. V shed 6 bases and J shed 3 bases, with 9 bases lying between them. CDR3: CASSDGYNQPQHF. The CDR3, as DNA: TGTGCCAGTAGCGACGGATACAATCAGCCCCAGCATTTT.

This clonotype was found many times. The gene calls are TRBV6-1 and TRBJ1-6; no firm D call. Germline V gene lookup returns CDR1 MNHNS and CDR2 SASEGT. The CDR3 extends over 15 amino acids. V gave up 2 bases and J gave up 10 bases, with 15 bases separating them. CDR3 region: CASSEPPMERSPLHF. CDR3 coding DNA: TGTGCCAGCAGTGAACCCCCCATGGAGCGCTCACCCCTCCACTTT.

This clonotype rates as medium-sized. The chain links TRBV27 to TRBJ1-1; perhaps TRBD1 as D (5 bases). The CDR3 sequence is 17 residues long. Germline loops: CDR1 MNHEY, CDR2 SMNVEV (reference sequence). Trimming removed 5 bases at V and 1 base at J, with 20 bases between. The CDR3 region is CASSMAGLKGSNTEAFF. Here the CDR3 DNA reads TGTGCCAGCAGTATGGCGGGACTCAAGGGTTCGAACACTGAAGCTTTCTTT.

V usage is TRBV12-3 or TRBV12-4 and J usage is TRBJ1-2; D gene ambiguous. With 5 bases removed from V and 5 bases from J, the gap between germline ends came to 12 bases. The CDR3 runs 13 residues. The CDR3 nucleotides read TGTGCCAGCAGTACCTCAGGTACTTATGGCTACACCTTC. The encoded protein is CASSTSGTYGYTF.

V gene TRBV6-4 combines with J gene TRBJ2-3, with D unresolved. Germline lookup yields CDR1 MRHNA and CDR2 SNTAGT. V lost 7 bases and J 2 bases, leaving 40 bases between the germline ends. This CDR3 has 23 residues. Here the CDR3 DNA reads TGTGCCAGCACCCCGATTCCCCCCTTTCCTGAGCGTCCTAGATGGGGTAACACAGATACGCAGTATTTT. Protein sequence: CASTPIPPFPERPRWGNTDTQYF.

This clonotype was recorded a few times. The CDR3 here is CASSVRRADTQYF. DNA of the CDR3: TGTGCCAGCAGCGTAAGGAGGGCAGATACGCAGTATTTT. This chain connects TRBV9 to TRBJ2-3, with D perhaps TRBD2 (6 bases). The ends were cut back, 1 base at V and 4 bases at J, with 7 bases in the middle. Germline CDR1 reads SGDLS; CDR2 reads YYNGEE. The CDR3 covers 13 residues.

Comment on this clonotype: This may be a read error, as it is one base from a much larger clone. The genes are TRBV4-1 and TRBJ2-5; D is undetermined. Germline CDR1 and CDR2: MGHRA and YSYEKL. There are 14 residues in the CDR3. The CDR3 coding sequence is TGCGCCAGCAGCCAAGAATCGGGCCAAGAGGCCCAGTACTTC. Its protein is CASSQESGQEAQYF.

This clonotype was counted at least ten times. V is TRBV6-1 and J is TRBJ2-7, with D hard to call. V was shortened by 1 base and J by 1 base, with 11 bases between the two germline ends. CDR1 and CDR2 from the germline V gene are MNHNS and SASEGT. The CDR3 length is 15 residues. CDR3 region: CASSEGTLISYEQYF. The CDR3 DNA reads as TGTGCCAGCAGTGAAGGGACCTTGATTTCCTACGAGCAGTACTTC.

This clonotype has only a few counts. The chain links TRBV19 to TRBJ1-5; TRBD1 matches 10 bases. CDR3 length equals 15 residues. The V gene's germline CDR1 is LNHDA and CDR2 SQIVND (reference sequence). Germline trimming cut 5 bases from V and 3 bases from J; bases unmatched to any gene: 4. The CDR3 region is CASSRDRGDNQPQHF. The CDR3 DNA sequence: TGTGCCAGTAGTCGGGACAGGGGTGACAATCAGCCCCAGCATTTT.

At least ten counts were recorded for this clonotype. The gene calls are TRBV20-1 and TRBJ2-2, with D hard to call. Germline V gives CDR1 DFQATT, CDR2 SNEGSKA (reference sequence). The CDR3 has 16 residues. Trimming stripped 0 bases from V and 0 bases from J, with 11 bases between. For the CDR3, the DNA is TGCAGTGCTAGAGAGAGGCAAATTGCGAACACCGGGGAGCTGTTTTTT. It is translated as CSARERQIANTGELFF.

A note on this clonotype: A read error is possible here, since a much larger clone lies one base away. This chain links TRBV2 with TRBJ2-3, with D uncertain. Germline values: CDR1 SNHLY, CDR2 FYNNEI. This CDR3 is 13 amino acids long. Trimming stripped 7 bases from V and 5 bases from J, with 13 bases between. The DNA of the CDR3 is TGTGCCAGCATTCGTGATTTCAAAGATACGCAGTATTTT. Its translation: CASIRDFKDTQYF.

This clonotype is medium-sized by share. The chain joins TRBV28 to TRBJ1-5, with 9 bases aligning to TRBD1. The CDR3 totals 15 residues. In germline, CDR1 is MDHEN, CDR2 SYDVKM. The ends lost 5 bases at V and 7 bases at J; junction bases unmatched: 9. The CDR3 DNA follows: TGTGCCAGCAGTCCCCCTACAGGGGGCATGCAGCCCCAGCATTTT. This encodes CASSPPTGGMQPQHF.

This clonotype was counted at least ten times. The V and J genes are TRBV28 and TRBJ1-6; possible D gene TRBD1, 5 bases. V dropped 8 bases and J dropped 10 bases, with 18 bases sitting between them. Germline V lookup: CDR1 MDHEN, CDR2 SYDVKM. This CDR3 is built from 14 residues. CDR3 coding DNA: TGTGCCAGCGGGAAGAGTGGGGACGGATCACCCCTCCACTTT. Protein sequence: CASGKSGDGSPLHF.

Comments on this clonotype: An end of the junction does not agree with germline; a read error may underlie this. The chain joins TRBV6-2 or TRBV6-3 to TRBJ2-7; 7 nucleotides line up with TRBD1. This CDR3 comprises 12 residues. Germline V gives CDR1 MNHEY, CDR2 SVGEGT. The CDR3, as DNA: TGTGCCAGCAGCACAGGGGATTACGGGCAGTGCTTC. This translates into CASSTGDYGQCF.

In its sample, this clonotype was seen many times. The CDR3 DNA is TGTGCCAGCAGCCACGGCGGGAGTTATGTCGAGCAGTACTTC. Translating gives CASSHGGSYVEQYF. The chain is built from TRBV3-1 and TRBJ2-7; 7 bases fit TRBD2. The CDR3 loop spans 14 amino acids. Germline assignment: CDR1 LGHDT and CDR2 YNNKEL (reference sequence). The ends lost 3 bases at V and 6 bases at J; junction bases unmatched: 8.

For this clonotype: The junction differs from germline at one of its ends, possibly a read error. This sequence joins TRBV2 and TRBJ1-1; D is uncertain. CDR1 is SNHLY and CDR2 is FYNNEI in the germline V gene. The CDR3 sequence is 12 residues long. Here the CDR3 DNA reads TGTGCCAGCGGACGGAAGAACGCTGAAGCTTTCTTC. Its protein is CASGRKNAEAFF.

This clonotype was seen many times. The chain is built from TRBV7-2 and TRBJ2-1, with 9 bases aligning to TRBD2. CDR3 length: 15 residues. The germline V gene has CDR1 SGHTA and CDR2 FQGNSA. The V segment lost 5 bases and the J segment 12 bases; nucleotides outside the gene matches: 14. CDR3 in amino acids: CASSQSTSGGPWQFF. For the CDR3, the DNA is TGTGCCAGCAGCCAGTCGACTAGCGGAGGTCCGTGGCAGTTCTTC.

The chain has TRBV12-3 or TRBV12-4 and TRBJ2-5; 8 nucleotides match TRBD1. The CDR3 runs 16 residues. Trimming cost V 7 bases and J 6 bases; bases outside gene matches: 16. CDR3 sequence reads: CASTIGGRGRAKTQYF. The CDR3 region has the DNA TGTGCCAGCACCATAGGAGGCAGGGGGCGCGCAAAGACCCAGTACTTC.

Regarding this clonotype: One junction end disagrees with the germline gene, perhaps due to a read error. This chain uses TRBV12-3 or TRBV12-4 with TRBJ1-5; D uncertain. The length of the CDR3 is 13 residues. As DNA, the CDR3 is TGTACCAGCAGTTTAGCGCGGAATCAGCCCCGGCATTTT. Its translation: CTSSLARNQPRHF.